A few counts support the clone carrying this TCR beta chain. Its antigen remains unknown. The data derive from a study of Graves' ophthalmopathy and Graves' hyperthyroidism. Study as a whole: Hyperthyroidism is called stable when no ophthalmopathy develops within 18 months of follow-up. Overall study findings and caveats: Predictions made by the model for ophthalmopathy progression reached over 55% sensitivity and approximately 72% specificity.

RNA transcripts were the template, and TCR beta CDR3 regions were amplified from them. The authors performed first-round RT-PCR with HTBI primers and then a second-round multiplex PCR. TCRdb passed the multiplex PCR reads through MiXCR, listing each CDR3 protein once. The table includes around 590,000 distinct CDR3 sequences, under 45% detected once. Germline trimming cut 5 bases from V and 6 bases from J; bases unmatched to any gene: 21. The CDR3 extends over 19 amino acids. Germline CDR1 SNHLY, CDR2 FYNNEI. Hyperthyroidism patients, all newly diagnosed, had under 2 months' duration and ages of 18 to 65.

Sequencing was done on a sample of peripheral blood or thyroid tissue (not recorded which). This TCR came from an adult man with Graves' hyperthyroidism. The chain recombines TRBV2 with TRBJ1-5; TRBD1 agrees at 8 bases. The CDR3 loop is CASSSRRQGIGAAFQPQHF. The CDR3 DNA is TGTGCCAGCAGTAGTAGGAGACAGGGGATAGGAGCCGCCTTTCAGCCCCAGCATTTT.